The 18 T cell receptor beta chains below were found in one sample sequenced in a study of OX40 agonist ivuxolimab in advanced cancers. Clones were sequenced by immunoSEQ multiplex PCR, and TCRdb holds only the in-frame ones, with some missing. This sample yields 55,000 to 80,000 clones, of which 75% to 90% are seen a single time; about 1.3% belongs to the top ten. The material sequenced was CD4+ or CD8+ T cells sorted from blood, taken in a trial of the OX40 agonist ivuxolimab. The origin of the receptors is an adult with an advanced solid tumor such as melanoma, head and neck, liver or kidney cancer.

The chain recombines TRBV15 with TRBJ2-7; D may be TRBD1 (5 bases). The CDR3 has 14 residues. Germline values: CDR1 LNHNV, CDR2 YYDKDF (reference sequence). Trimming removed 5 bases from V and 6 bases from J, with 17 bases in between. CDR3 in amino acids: CATSPRQGNSEQYF. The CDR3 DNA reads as TGTGCCACCAGCCCACGCCAGGGTAACAGCGAGCAGTACTTC.

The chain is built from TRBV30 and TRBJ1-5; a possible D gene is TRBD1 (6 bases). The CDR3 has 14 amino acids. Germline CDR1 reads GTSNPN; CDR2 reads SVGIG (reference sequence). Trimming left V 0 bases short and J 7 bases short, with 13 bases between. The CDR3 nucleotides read TGTGCCTGGAGTGTGGCCAGGGGTGGGCAGCCCCAGCATTTT. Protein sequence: CAWSVARGGQPQHF.

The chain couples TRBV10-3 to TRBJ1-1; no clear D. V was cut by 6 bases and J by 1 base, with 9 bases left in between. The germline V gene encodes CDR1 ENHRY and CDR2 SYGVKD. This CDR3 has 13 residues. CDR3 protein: CAISAVPNTEAFF. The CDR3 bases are TGTGCCATCAGCGCAGTCCCGAACACTGAAGCTTTCTTT.

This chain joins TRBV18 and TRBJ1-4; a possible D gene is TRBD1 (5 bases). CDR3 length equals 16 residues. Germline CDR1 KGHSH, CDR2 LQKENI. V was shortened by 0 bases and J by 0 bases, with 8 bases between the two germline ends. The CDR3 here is CASSPPGTATNEKLFF. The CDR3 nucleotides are TGTGCCAGCTCACCACCGGGGACCGCAACTAATGAAAAACTGTTTTTT.

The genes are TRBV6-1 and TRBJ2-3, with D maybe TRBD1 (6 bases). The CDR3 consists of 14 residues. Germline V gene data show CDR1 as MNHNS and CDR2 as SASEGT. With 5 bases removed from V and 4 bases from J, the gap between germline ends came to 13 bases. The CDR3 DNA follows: TGTGCCAGCAGTAGGGGGAGAGGTGCAGATACGCAGTATTTT. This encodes CASSRGRGADTQYF.

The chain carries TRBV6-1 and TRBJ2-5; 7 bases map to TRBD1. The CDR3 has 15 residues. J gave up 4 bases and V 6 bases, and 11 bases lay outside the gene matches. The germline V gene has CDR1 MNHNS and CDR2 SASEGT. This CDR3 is CASRLDRDPRETQYF. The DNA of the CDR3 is TGTGCCAGCAGGCTTGACAGGGATCCCCGAGAGACCCAGTACTTC.

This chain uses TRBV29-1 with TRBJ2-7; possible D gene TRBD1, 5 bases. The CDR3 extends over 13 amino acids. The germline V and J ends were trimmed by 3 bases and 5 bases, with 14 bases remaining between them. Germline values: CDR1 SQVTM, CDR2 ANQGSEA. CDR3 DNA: TGCAGCGTTGATATGGCAGGGTTGCACGAGCAGTACTTC. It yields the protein CSVDMAGLHEQYF.

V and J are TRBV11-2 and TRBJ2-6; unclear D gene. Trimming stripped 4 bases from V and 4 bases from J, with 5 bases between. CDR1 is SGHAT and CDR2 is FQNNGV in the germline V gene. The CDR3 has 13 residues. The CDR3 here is CASSSPGANVLTF. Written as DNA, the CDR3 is TGTGCCAGCAGCTCACCAGGGGCCAACGTCCTGACTTTC.

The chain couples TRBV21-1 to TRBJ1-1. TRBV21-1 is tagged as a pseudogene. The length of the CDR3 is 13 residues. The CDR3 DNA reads TGTGCCAGCAAGAGGGGGGGCGTCACTGAAGCTTTCTTT. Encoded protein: CASKRGGVTEAFF.

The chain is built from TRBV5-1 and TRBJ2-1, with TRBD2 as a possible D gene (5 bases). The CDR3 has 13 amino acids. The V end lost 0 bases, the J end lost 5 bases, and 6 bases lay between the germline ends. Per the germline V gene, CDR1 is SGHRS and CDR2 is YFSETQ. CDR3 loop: CASSLGTHNEQFF. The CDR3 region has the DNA TGCGCCAGCAGCTTGGGGACTCACAATGAGCAGTTCTTC.

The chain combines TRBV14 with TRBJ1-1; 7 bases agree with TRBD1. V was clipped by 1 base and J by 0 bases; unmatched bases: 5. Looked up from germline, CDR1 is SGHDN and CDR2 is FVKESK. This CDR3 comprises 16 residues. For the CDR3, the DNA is TGTGCCAGCAGCCAAGGGCCCACAGGGGTGAACACTGAAGCTTTCTTT. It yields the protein CASSQGPTGVNTEAFF. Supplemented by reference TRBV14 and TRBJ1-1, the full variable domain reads EAGVTQFPSHSVIEKGQTVTLRCDPISGHDNLYWYRRVMGKEIKFLLHFVKESKQDESGMPNNRFLAERTGGTYSTLKVQPAELEDSGVYFCASSQGPTGVNTEAFFGQGTRLTVV.

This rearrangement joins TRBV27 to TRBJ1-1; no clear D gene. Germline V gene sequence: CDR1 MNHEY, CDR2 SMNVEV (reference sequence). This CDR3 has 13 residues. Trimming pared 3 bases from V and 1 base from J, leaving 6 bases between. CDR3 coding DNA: TGTGCCAGCAGTTTGAAAGGGAACACTGAAGCTTTCTTT. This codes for CASSLKGNTEAFF.

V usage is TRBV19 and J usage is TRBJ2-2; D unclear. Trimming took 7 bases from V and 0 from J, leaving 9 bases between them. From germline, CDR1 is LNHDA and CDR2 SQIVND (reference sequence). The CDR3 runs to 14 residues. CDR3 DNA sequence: TGTGCCAGTAAAACCTACGCGAACACCGGGGAGCTGTTTTTT. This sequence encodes CASKTYANTGELFF.

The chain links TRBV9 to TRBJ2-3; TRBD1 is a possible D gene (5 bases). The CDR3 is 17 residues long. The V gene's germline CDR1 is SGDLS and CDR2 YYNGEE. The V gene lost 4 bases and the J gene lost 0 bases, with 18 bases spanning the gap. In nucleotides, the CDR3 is TGTGCCAGCAGCTCTCAATGGACATACTCTAGCACAGATACGCAGTATTTT. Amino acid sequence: CASSSQWTYSSTDTQYF.

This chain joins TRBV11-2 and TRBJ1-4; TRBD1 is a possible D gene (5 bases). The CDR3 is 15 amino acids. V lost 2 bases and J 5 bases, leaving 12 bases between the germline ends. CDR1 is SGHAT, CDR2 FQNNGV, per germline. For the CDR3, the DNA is TGTGCCAGCAGCTTAACGCAGGGATTCAATGAAAAACTGTTTTTT. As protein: CASSLTQGFNEKLFF.

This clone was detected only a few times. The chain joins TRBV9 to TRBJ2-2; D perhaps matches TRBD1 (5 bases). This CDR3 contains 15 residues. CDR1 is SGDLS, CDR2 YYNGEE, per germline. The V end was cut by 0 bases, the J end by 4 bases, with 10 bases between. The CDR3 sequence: CASSVEGRATGELFF. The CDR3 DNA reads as TGTGCCAGCAGCGTAGAGGGCAGGGCCACCGGGGAGCTGTTTTTT.

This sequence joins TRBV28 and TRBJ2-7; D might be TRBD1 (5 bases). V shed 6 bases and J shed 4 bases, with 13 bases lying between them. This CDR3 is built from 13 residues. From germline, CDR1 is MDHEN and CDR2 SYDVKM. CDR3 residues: CASRAPGRYEQYF. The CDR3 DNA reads TGTGCCAGCAGGGCTCCAGGGCGGTACGAGCAGTACTTC.

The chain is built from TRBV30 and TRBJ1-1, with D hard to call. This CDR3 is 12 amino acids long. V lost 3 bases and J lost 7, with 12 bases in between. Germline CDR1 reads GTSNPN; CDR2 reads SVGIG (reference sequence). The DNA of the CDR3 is TGTGCCTGGAGCCGGGCAGAAGTTGAAGCTTTCTTT. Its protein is CAWSRAEVEAFF.